This T cell receptor (beta chain) is drawn from a study of PD-L1 blockade in urothelial cancer. Study at large: Males with bladder-origin urothelial cancer constituted about 85% of the roughly 29 patients. Earlier, patients had received 0 to 3 chemotherapy regimens.

The germline V gene has CDR1 SGHNT and CDR2 YYREEE (reference sequence). The V and J ends lost 7 bases and 5 bases respectively, with 15 bases between them. The CDR3 totals 14 residues. Time point of the sample: pretreatment peripheral blood. For each patient, 1 to 8 samples were obtained, pretreatment and on-treatment. The method was immunoSEQ multiplex PCR; TCRdb's version includes in-frame clones alone and lacks a portion of them. The data contain under 95,000 clones, over 75% of them singletons. This receptor was taken from a man in his sixties with urothelial cancer. The sequenced sample was PBMCs, obtained around atezolizumab (anti-PD-L1) treatment. The rearrangement joins TRBV5-4 to TRBJ1-4, with unresolved D. CDR3 sequence reads: CASGPGGLNEKLFF. CDR3 nucleotide sequence: TGTGCCAGCGGACCGGGAGGGCTGAATGAAAAACTGTTTTTT. The whole variable domain, filled in from reference TRBV5-4 and TRBJ1-4, reads ETGVTQSPTHLIKTRGQQVTLRCSSQSGHNTVSWYQQALGQGPQFIFQYYREEENGRGNFPPRFSGLQFPNYSSELNVNALELDDSALYLCASGPGGLNEKLFFGSGTQLSVL.